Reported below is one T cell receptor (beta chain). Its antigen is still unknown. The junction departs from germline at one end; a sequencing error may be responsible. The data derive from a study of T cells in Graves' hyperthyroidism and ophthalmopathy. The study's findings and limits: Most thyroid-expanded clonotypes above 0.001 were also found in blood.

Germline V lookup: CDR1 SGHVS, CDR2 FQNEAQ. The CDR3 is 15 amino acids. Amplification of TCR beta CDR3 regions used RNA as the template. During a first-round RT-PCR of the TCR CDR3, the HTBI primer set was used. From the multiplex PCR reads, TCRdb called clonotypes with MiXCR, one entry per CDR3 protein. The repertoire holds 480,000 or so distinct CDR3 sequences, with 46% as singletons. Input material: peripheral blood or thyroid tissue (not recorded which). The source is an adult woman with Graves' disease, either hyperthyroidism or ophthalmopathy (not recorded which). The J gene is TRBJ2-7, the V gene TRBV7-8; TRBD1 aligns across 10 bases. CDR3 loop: CASSQMGQGIYEQYF. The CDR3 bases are TGCGCCAGCAGCCAGATGGGACAGGGGATCTACGAGCAGTACTTC.